Included here is one T cell receptor beta chain sequence, with context. What it binds is not known. Germline CDR1 is MGHRA and CDR2 is YSYEKL. The V end lost 1 base, the J end lost 1 base, and 7 bases lay between the germline ends. This CDR3 has 15 amino acids. These data belong to a study of shared clonotypes between healthy human individuals. Naive CD8 populations comprised CD45RO-negative cells positively selected for CCR7, excluding terminally differentiated effector memory CD45RA+ cells. Notes on the study in general: It was the non-shared clonotypes that had lower generation probabilities than clonotypes shared by all four donors.

Every subset had its genomic DNA shared out evenly among several immunoSEQ plates. On sorted subsets, replicate PCRs used 150 to 250 ng DNA, or tens of thousands of T cell genomes. Generated by immunoSEQ multiplex PCR, the TCRdb table keeps only in-frame clones and is missing some. The table shows roughly 2 million clones, with about 95% occurring only once. This receptor was identified in a man between 18 and 35 years old in good health. The chain recombines TRBV4-1 with TRBJ2-2, with TRBD1 as a possible D gene (6 bases). Material: naive CD8+ T cells sorted from blood. The CDR3 is CASSQGTVNTGELFF. The CDR3 coding sequence is TGCGCCAGCAGCCAAGGGACAGTGAACACCGGGGAGCTGTTTTTT.